This TCR beta chain was identified in a study of beta chain features in type 1 diabetes (dated by TCRdb to the late 2010s). Study-level background: No differences in mean age, gender distribution, total cell number or subset yield were found between patients and healthy donors. Regulatory and stem cell-like memory subsets were obtained from only 8 patients and roughly 8 healthy donors, while naive and central memory subsets were obtained from all 28 donors. In the study, TCRB repertoires of sorted circulating CD4+ T cell subsets from recently diagnosed type 1 diabetes patients were compared with those of matched healthy donors. A total of approximately 100,000,000 sorted cells were examined across all samples, and the number of cells per subset was strongly correlated with RNA yield.

Overall results and qualifications from the work: PCR might favor shorter templates, but patient and control samples were amplified and corrected together, so any skew would affect both groups equally. Naive, central memory and regulatory TCRB repertoires appeared to be more alike among patients than among healthy donors. Sequencing cDNA rather than genomic DNA could over-represent highly expressing activated cells, although activation and CD3 levels did not differ between groups. Patients with type 1 diabetes made fewer insertions and deleted more nucleotides at VDJ recombination sites, implying thymic rearrangement abnormalities. Only small numbers of individuals were included in the HLA sub-analyses, which left unresolved whether HLA type had any influence on TCRB rearrangement. Type 1 diabetes patients showed a moderate but significant shortening of TCRB CDR3 length in all four CD4+ subsets.

A single peripheral blood draw of about 116 mL on average was collected from each donor into heparinised tubes. Naive, central memory, regulatory and stem cell-like memory CD4+ T cells were sorted on a BD FACSAria II using a panel including CD45RO, CCR7, CD25, CD127, CD95 and CD27. A purity above 95% was achieved for all sorted populations. PBMCs were isolated right away by Lymphoprep density gradient centrifugation and were stained directly, without culture. Samples were stained and sorted in pairs, with one healthy donor and one patient per experiment, so that batch effects were minimized. This clone has only a few counts. Its cognate antigen has yet to be identified. No base qualities exist here, and no much larger clone lies one base off it. The germline V gene (reference sequence) supplies CDR1 LNHNV and CDR2 YYDKDF. The CDR3 measures 15 amino acids from cysteine to phenylalanine. Only the CDR3 part of the read is kept: 45 bases, read in frame from the first base. Deletion took 2 bases off V and 5 bases off J, with a span of 10 bases between the germline ends.

The High Capacity cDNA Reverse Transcription Kit was used to reverse transcribe all of the isolated RNA, meaning that expressed TCRB transcripts were what got sequenced. Deep immunoSEQ sequencing was applied to naive, central memory and regulatory T cell samples, giving an average of about 3.6 million total reads per sample. Sorted cells were lysed in RLT buffer and RNA was extracted with DNase-treated RNeasy Micro or Mini kits, depending on cell number. To prevent cross-contamination, each cell subset was processed individually, whereas patient and healthy donor samples were processed jointly. The immunoSEQ multiplex PCR was used to amplify TCRB sequences from cDNA, generating 87-bp fragments that spanned the CDR3 region. Sequencing of the amplicons was performed on the Illumina HiSeq platform. As for the authors' bioinformatics: PCR bias was computationally corrected using synthetic template baselines, reads within Hamming distance 2 were collapsed, and singletons that could not be merged were discarded. Reads were aligned against IMGT to assign V, D and J genes, CDR3 length and insertions or deletions at six rearrangement sites. Within each subset, clonotype counts were normalized to sorted cell number, and only after that were true diversity and Gini coefficients computed with the tcR R package. Repertoire sharing was quantified using the overlap coefficient calculated on TCRB nucleotide sequences. Out-of-frame TCRB sequences from naive cells were analyzed as a proxy for the pre-selection repertoire. TCRdb mirrors the immuneACCESS table, restricted to in-frame sequences. Some clones are absent from its copies; in checked studies, under half trace to an unresolved V gene, and the reason for the others is unknown. V, J and clone size are those of that table, while D and trimming were read from the DNA. Within this sample are 640,000 or so clones, with about an eighth of them counted one time only. The ten top clones hold less than 0.025% of the sample.

Sequencing used naive CD4+ T cells from blood. The sample's cell subset or site label is to be understood as: true naive CD4+ T cells. The chain is made from TRBV15 and TRBJ1-6, with the D segment identity uncertain. This TCR was sampled from a man between 18 and 35 years old with type 1 diabetes. The base sequence is TGTGCCACCAGCAGATACGGGCAGAATAATTCACCCCTCCACTTT. Its protein product is CATSRYGQNNSPLHF.